This T cell receptor beta chain emerged from a study of blood T cell repertoires in COVID-19. About the study: Specimens from acute and convalescent COVID-19 originated in the United States, Italy and Spain. The analysed material was cDNA or gDNA that came from T cells, B-cell-depleted T cells, or PBMCs.

This clone was recorded a few times. Per the authors' pipeline: Reference gene primer amplification gave estimated nucleated cell counts. Data came from immunoSEQ multiplex PCR; TCRdb stores just in-frame clones and leaves some out. The V and J calls and clone size were taken over from that table, and D and trimming were inferred from the DNA. The sample records a few hundred thousand clones, around 80% being singletons. V shed 3 bases, J shed 4 bases, and the junction held 10 bases outside the gene matches. This CDR3 is 16 amino acids long. CDR1 and CDR2 (germline): KGHSH, LQKENI. V and J are TRBV18 and TRBJ2-7, with 9 positions matching TRBD1. The sample taken for sequencing was peripheral blood. The clonotype originates from a man aged 60-69 years with acute or convalescent COVID-19. The CDR3 DNA sequence: TGTGCCAGCTCACCGGGACAGGGAACTCCTAGGTACGAGCAGTACTTC. It yields the protein CASSPGQGTPRYEQYF.